The next 10 T cell receptor beta chains were all read from a single sample in a study of shared clonotypes between healthy human individuals. Repertoires were generated with immunoSEQ multiplex PCR, while TCRdb's copy carries only in-frame clones and drops some. The sample includes 650,000 to 700,000 clones, around 90% seen only once; the top ten take 30% to 40%. Sequenced sample: memory CD8+ T cells from PBMCs. Subset described: CD45RO+ cells pooled with CCR7-negative TemRA cells. The receptors originated from a man between 18 and 29 years old in good health. Some clones in this sample may be carry-over from other donors' samples.

The chain employs TRBV9 and TRBJ2-5; D is unresolved. The ends were cut back, 4 bases at V and 4 bases at J, with 11 bases in the middle. The CDR3 loop spans 13 amino acids. Germline V gives CDR1 SGDLS, CDR2 YYNGEE. CDR3 region: CASSQWERETQYF. In nucleotides, the CDR3 is TGTGCCAGCAGCCAGTGGGAACGAGAGACCCAGTACTTC.

The gene calls are TRBV12-2 and TRBJ1-5; TRBD1, the table's D call, lacks a check against the DNA. TRBV12-2 constitutes a pseudogene. This CDR3 is built from 14 residues. The DNA of the CDR3 is TGTGCAAGTCCAGAGGGGGCGGAAAATCAGCCCCAGCATTTT. Its protein is CASPEGAENQPQHF.

The chain joins TRBV29-1 to TRBJ2-7; D not resolved. Trimming took off 1 base at V and 0 bases at J, with 13 bases between the two ends. In germline, CDR1 is SQVTM, CDR2 ANQGSEA. The CDR3 length is 15 residues. CDR3 sequence (DNA): TGCAGCGTTGAAGTCCCGACGGAGAGCTCCTACGAGCAGTACTTC. The encoded protein is CSVEVPTESSYEQYF.

The chain carries TRBV11-2 and TRBJ1-4; D ambiguous. The CDR3 runs 14 residues. Germline V gene data show CDR1 as SGHAT and CDR2 as FQNNGV. V was trimmed by 1 base and J by 6 bases, leaving 9 bases between them. Written as DNA, the CDR3 is TGTGCCAGCAGCTTAGCGGCGATCTATGAAAAACTGTTTTTT. It yields the protein CASSLAAIYEKLFF.

V gene TRBV11-3 combines with J gene TRBJ2-5; the D is unclear. Germline lookup yields CDR1 SGHNT and CDR2 YENEEA. The CDR3 runs to 14 residues. V gave up 4 bases and J gave up 4 bases, with 13 bases separating them. The CDR3 is CASSSPTSGETQYF. The CDR3 DNA reads as TGTGCCAGCAGCTCGCCGACTTCCGGAGAGACCCAGTACTTC.

J is TRBJ1-1 and V is TRBV9; maybe TRBD1 (5 bases). The germline CDR1 and CDR2 sequences are SGDLS and YYNGEE. The CDR3 is 14 amino acids. V dropped 2 bases and J dropped 5 bases, with 13 bases sitting between them. CDR3 region: CASSVQTEPTEAFF. CDR3 sequence (DNA): TGTGCCAGCAGCGTTCAGACAGAACCTACTGAAGCTTTCTTT. The complete variable domain, with remaining parts taken from reference TRBV9 and TRBJ1-1, reads DSGVTQTPKHLITATGQRVTLRCSPRSGDLSVYWYQQSLDQGLQFLIQYYNGEERAKGNILERFSAQQFPDLHSELNLSSLELGDSALYFCASSVQTEPTEAFFGQGTRLTVV.

This clone was counted a single time. The rearrangement joins TRBV28 to TRBJ2-5; D is unresolved. Trimming shortened V by 7 bases and J by 5 bases, and 5 bases separated the two germline ends. Germline CDR1 and CDR2: MDHEN and SYDVKM. The CDR3 loop spans 10 amino acids. The CDR3 region is CASMAETQYF. The CDR3 DNA reads TGTGCCAGCATGGCGGAGACCCAGTACTTC. Based on the CDR3 plus reference TRBV28 and TRBJ2-5, the full variable domain is DVKVTQSSRYLVKRTGEKVFLECVQDMDHENMFWYRQDPGLGLRLIYFSYDVKMKEKGDIPEGYSVSREKKERFSLILESASTNQTSMYLCASMAETQYFGPGTRLLVL.

This clone has just one count. The chain couples TRBV7-9 to TRBJ2-7; TRBD2 matches at 8 bases. CDR1 and CDR2 from the germline V gene are SEHNR and FQNEAQ (reference sequence). The junction had 12 bases not matched to a gene; V was cut back by 4 bases and J by 1 base. The CDR3 has 17 amino acids. In DNA form, the CDR3 reads TGTGCCAGCAGCTCACACCTATCCATAGCGGGATCCTACGAGCAGTACTTC. Amino acids: CASSSHLSIAGSYEQYF.

This chain links TRBV5-1 with TRBJ2-1, with a tentative D call TRBD2 (5 bases). V was trimmed by 0 bases and J by 9 bases, leaving 13 bases between them. The CDR3 consists of 14 residues. The germline V gene has CDR1 SGHRS and CDR2 YFSETQ. This chain's CDR3 is CASSLAGLAVEQFF. The CDR3 DNA is TGCGCCAGCAGCTTGGCCGGCCTAGCAGTTGAGCAGTTCTTC.

This clone turned up a few times. The chain links TRBV6-5 to TRBJ1-1, with D unresolved. Germline assignment: CDR1 MNHEY and CDR2 SVGAGI. CDR3 length: 14 amino acids. V was cut by 4 bases and J by 5 bases, with 14 bases left in between. The CDR3 DNA follows: TGTGCCAGCAGTTCCGAGGGAGAGGGTACTGAAGCTTTCTTT. This gives the protein CASSSEGEGTEAFF.